These 29 T cell receptor beta chains share one sample of origin, sequenced in a study of patients and donors after allogeneic stem cell transplantation. TCRdb called the RT-PCR reads again in MiXCR, with one record for every CDR3 protein. The profile covers 190,000 or so distinct CDR3 sequences, with around 40% appearing a single time and around 10% taken by the ten largest. Material for sequencing was blood, either unsorted or a sorted T cell fraction (not recorded which). These receptors originate from a human donor who was either an allogeneic HSCT recipient or a stem cell or donor lymphocyte infusion donor (not recorded which). It is not recorded whose cells these are; they may come from a transplant donor.

The V gene is TRBV5-1, the J gene TRBJ2-1; no definite D call. The germline V gene has CDR1 SGHRS and CDR2 YFSETQ. The CDR3 spans 13 residues. The germline V and J ends were trimmed by 0 bases and 9 bases, with 10 bases remaining between them. This CDR3 is CASSLDPLGEQFF. CDR3 sequence (DNA): TGCGCCAGCAGCTTGGACCCCTTGGGTGAGCAGTTCTTC.

In its sample, this clonotype was seen a few times. A much more abundant neighbour one base away suggests this may be a read error. This chain uses TRBV5-1 with TRBJ1-1, with unresolved D. The CDR3 covers 13 residues. V lost 0 bases to trimming and J lost 1 base, with 4 bases between them. Germline assignment: CDR1 SGHRS and CDR2 YFSETQ. The CDR3, as DNA: TGCGCCAGCAGCTTGGACGAGAACACTGAAGCTTTCTTT. Residues: CASSLDENTEAFF.

This chain's CDR3 is CASSFGTGRENQPQHF. CDR3 sequence (DNA): TGTGCCAGCAGTTTTGGGACAGGACGAGAAAATCAGCCCCAGCATTTT. The V call is TRBV28, the J call TRBJ1-5, with TRBD1 matching over 8 bases. This CDR3 region has 16 residues. V was pared by 3 bases and J by 4 bases, with 8 bases of the junction left unmatched. From germline, CDR1 is MDHEN and CDR2 SYDVKM.

This clonotype was found a few times. DNA of the CDR3: TGTGCCAGCAGCTTCAGGGTCGCCACTGAAGCTTTCTTT. It specifies CASSFRVATEAFF. The gene calls are TRBV7-2 and TRBJ1-1; D is perhaps TRBD1 (5 bases). Germline V CDR1 and CDR2: SGHTA, FQGNSA. The length of the CDR3 is 13 residues. V dropped 3 bases and J dropped 4 bases, with 9 bases sitting between them.

The V call is TRBV14, the J call TRBJ2-3; D is undetermined. Trimming shortened V by 1 base and J by 8 bases, and 13 bases separated the two germline ends. This CDR3 comprises 14 residues. From germline, CDR1 is SGHDN and CDR2 FVKESK. This CDR3 reads CASSQGNSPGTQYF. CDR3 DNA: TGTGCCAGCAGCCAAGGAAACTCTCCGGGTACGCAGTATTTT.

This chain uses TRBV7-9 with TRBJ1-1, with D possibly TRBD1 on 5 matching bases. CDR3 length: 15 amino acids. Trimming took off 5 bases at V and 0 bases at J, with 13 bases between the two ends. Germline lookup yields CDR1 SEHNR and CDR2 FQNEAQ (reference sequence). The CDR3 DNA follows: TGTGCCAGCAGCCCCCGGACAAATATGAACACTGAAGCTTTCTTT. Amino acids: CASSPRTNMNTEAFF.

The chain links TRBV29-1 to TRBJ2-3; D possibly corresponds to TRBD1 (6 bases). V lost 5 bases and J lost 5, with 11 bases in between. The CDR3 has 12 residues. Germline assignment: CDR1 SQVTM and CDR2 ANQGSEA. The CDR3 coding sequence is TGCAGCGTTTTGGGCAGGGGAGATACGCAGTATTTT. Translating it yields CSVLGRGDTQYF.

CDR3 nucleotides: TGTGCCAGCAGCTCGCCGGGACTAACCGGGGAGCTGTTTTTT. Translation gives CASSSPGLTGELFF. This rearrangement joins TRBV7-9 to TRBJ2-2; 7 nucleotides align to TRBD2. This CDR3 spans 14 amino acids. Unmatched junction bases numbered 4, after V lost 4 bases and J lost 5 bases. Germline V lookup: CDR1 SEHNR, CDR2 FQNEAQ (reference sequence).

The rearrangement uses TRBV11-1 and TRBJ2-1, with TRBD2 as a possible D gene (6 bases). V dropped 5 bases and J dropped 0 bases, with 17 bases sitting between them. Germline CDR1 and CDR2: SGHAT and FQDESV (reference sequence). The CDR3 is made up of 17 amino acids. CDR3 in amino acids: CASSAQLALVSYNEQFF. The CDR3 nucleotides are TGTGCCAGCAGCGCCCAACTAGCCCTAGTCTCCTACAATGAGCAGTTCTTC.

The V and J genes are TRBV3-1 and TRBJ2-1; tentative D call: TRBD2 (6 bases). This CDR3 has 15 amino acids. Trimming took off 4 bases at V and 2 bases at J, with 12 bases between the two ends. Looked up from germline, CDR1 is LGHDT and CDR2 is YNNKEL (reference sequence). CDR3 DNA: TGTGCCAGCAGCCCCCGGGAGCGTACCTACAATGAGCAGTTCTTC. Translation gives CASSPRERTYNEQFF.

In its sample, this clonotype was seen a few times. The chain uses TRBV5-6 and TRBJ1-4; a weak D match, TRBD1 (5 bases). V lost 2 bases and J 8 bases, leaving 13 bases between the germline ends. The germline gives CDR1 SGHDT, CDR2 YYEEEE. There are 14 residues in the CDR3. The CDR3 DNA reads as TGTGCCAGCAGCTTAATCGGGGCGTCCGAAAAACTGTTTTTT. Protein: CASSLIGASEKLFF.

This chain joins TRBV28 and TRBJ2-3; TRBD1 might be the D (6 bases). The CDR3 totals 15 residues. Germline V gene sequence: CDR1 MDHEN, CDR2 SYDVKM. V dropped 6 bases and J dropped 6 bases, with 19 bases sitting between them. The CDR3 here is CASSSMWGQVDTQYF. The CDR3 DNA follows: TGTGCCAGCAGCTCGATGTGGGGACAAGTCGATACGCAGTATTTT.

The sample holds a few counts of this clonotype. This sequence joins TRBV18 and TRBJ1-2; 7 nucleotides match TRBD1. The trim removed 3 bases at V and 4 bases at J, leaving 14 bases unmatched. The germline V gene has CDR1 KGHSH and CDR2 LQKENI. The length of the CDR3 is 17 residues. For the CDR3, the DNA is TGTGCCAGCTCACCGGGACAGTTCTATTCCGGAGCCTATGGCTACACCTTC. It encodes CASSPGQFYSGAYGYTF.

J is TRBJ2-7 and V is TRBV25-1; D remains ambiguous. The V gene lost 4 bases and the J gene lost 2 bases, with 3 bases spanning the gap. The CDR3 is made up of 11 amino acids. Germline lookup yields CDR1 MGHDK and CDR2 SYGVNS. CDR3 amino acids: CASSATYEQYF. As DNA, the CDR3 is TGTGCCAGCAGTGCTACCTACGAGCAGTACTTC.

This clonotype came up once. V usage is TRBV7-9 and J usage is TRBJ1-3; D is uncertain. Germline CDR1 and CDR2: SEHNR and FQNEAQ (reference sequence). CDR3 length equals 15 residues. Trimming shortened V by 4 bases and J by 2 bases, and 12 bases separated the two germline ends. CDR3 coding DNA: TGTGCCAGCAGCTCGAACCTTAAAGCTGGAAACACCATATATTTT. This encodes CASSSNLKAGNTIYF. The full variable domain, rest sourced from reference TRBV7-9 and TRBJ1-3, is DTGVSQNPRHKITKRGQNVTFRCDPISEHNRLYWYRQTLGQGPEFLTYFQNEAQLEKSRLLSDRFSAERPKGSFSTLEIQRTEQGDSAMYLCASSSNLKAGNTIYFGEGSWLTVV.

This clonotype was seen only a few times. The V and J genes are TRBV4-1 and TRBJ1-2; the match to TRBD1 covers 8 bases. This CDR3 contains 18 residues. Trimming removed 0 bases from V and 0 bases from J; junction bases left unmatched: 9. CDR1 and CDR2 (germline): MGHRA, YSYEKL. The CDR3 loop reads CASSQEEDRVGANYGYTF. Here the CDR3 DNA reads TGCGCCAGCAGCCAAGAAGAGGACAGGGTAGGGGCTAACTATGGCTACACCTTC.

This chain uses TRBV5-6 with TRBJ1-2, with TRBD1 identical over 8 bases. Trimming at V came to 1 base and at J to 4 bases, leaving 9 bases not matched to a gene. This CDR3 has 16 residues. Germline assignment: CDR1 SGHDT and CDR2 YYEEEE. In nucleotides, the CDR3 is TGTGCCAGCAGCTTGAAAGGCAAGACAGGGGCCTATGGCTACACCTTC. Residues: CASSLKGKTGAYGYTF.

The chain has TRBV20-1 and TRBJ1-6; D remains unclear. V was trimmed by 3 bases and J by 0 bases, leaving 9 bases between them. This CDR3 is built from 15 residues. Germline V gene lookup returns CDR1 DFQATT and CDR2 SNEGSKA (reference sequence). CDR3 sequence (DNA): TGCAGTGCTAGGATGGGGAGCTCCTATAATTCACCCCTCCACTTT. This gives the protein CSARMGSSYNSPLHF.

The chain recombines TRBV2 with TRBJ2-3; 13 bases align to TRBD2. Germline V CDR1 and CDR2: SNHLY, FYNNEI. The CDR3 length is 15 residues. V shed 6 bases and J 3 bases; nucleotides not matched to a gene: 3. In nucleotides, the CDR3 is TGTGCCAGCAGAGCGACTAGCGGGGGGACAGATACGCAGTATTTT. The encoded protein is CASRATSGGTDTQYF.

The J gene is TRBJ1-3, the V gene TRBV9; no clear D gene. The CDR3 loop spans 16 amino acids. V was cut by 0 bases and J by 0 bases, with 10 bases left in between. CDR1 is SGDLS and CDR2 is YYNGEE in the germline V gene. In nucleotides, the CDR3 is TGTGCCAGCAGCGTAGAGCCTCATCTCTCTGGAAACACCATATATTTT. Protein: CASSVEPHLSGNTIYF.

This clonotype came up many times. CDR3 bases: TGTGCCAGCAGTCAACAGGGCATCTATGGCTACACCTTC. It codes for CASSQQGIYGYTF. V usage is TRBV12-3 or TRBV12-4 and J usage is TRBJ1-2; the D gene is possibly TRBD1 (6 bases). The CDR3 sequence is 13 residues long. Trimming left V 5 bases short and J 4 bases short, with 11 bases between.

This sequence joins TRBV2 and TRBJ2-5; D may match TRBD1 or TRBD2 (5 bases each). V lost 2 bases and J 4 bases, leaving 11 bases between the germline ends. This CDR3 comprises 14 residues. Germline V gene data show CDR1 as SNHLY and CDR2 as FYNNEI. DNA of the CDR3: TGTGCCAGCAGTGAATCGTGGGGGATAGAGACCCAGTACTTC. Its protein product is CASSESWGIETQYF.

The rearrangement uses TRBV9 and TRBJ2-7, with TRBD1 identical over 7 bases. The junction had 9 bases not matched to a gene; V was cut back by 3 bases and J by 3 bases. The V gene's germline CDR1 is SGDLS and CDR2 YYNGEE. The CDR3 loop spans 15 amino acids. In DNA form, the CDR3 reads TGTGCCAGCAGCGCTCAGGAGACAGGGCTCTACGAGCAGTACTTC. This sequence encodes CASSAQETGLYEQYF.

As to this clonotype: This sequence may be a read error, since a much larger clone differs from it by one base. The chain couples TRBV12-3 or TRBV12-4 to TRBJ2-3; no clear D gene. With 7 bases removed from V and 1 base from J, the gap between germline ends came to 3 bases. The CDR3 is 11 amino acids. CDR3 sequence: CASTRTDTQYF. The CDR3 nucleotides read TGTGCCAGCACCCGCACAGATACGCAGTATTTT.

This clonotype was found a few times. The V and J genes are TRBV28 and TRBJ1-3, with 8 bases matching TRBD1. Germline V gene sequence: CDR1 MDHEN, CDR2 SYDVKM. The CDR3 covers 15 residues. V gave up 8 bases and J gave up 0 bases; unmatched junction bases: 6. The DNA of the CDR3 is TGTGCCAGCGTTGCAGGGGGCATCTCTGGAAACACCATATATTTT. Protein: CASVAGGISGNTIYF.

This clonotype turned up a few times. This chain joins TRBV28 and TRBJ1-3, with 10 bases lining up with TRBD1. J gave up 0 bases and V 6 bases, and 5 bases lay outside the gene matches. The CDR3 runs 16 residues. Germline-derived CDR1 and CDR2 are MDHEN and SYDVKM. The DNA of the CDR3 is TGTGCCAGCAGCCCGGACAGGGGGAGCTCTGGAAACACCATATATTTT. Translated, it gives CASSPDRGSSGNTIYF.

This clonotype was observed a handful of times. The chain uses TRBV5-5 and TRBJ1-5; D unclear. The CDR3 length is 15 residues. V shed 3 bases and J shed 5 bases, with 15 bases lying between them. Germline CDR1 and CDR2: SGHKS and YYEKEE (reference sequence). The CDR3 here is CASSWGSKIYQPQHF. The CDR3 DNA is TGTGCCAGCAGCTGGGGATCCAAGATCTATCAGCCCCAGCATTTT.

This clonotype showed up just a few times. The chain employs TRBV20-1 and TRBJ1-1, with a weak D call TRBD1 (6 bases). There are 12 residues in the CDR3. Germline V CDR1 and CDR2: DFQATT, SNEGSKA (reference sequence). The ends were cut back, 5 bases at V and 2 bases at J, with 9 bases in the middle. CDR3: CSAWTVNTEAFF. The CDR3 DNA reads TGCAGTGCTTGGACAGTCAACACTGAAGCTTTCTTT.

This clonotype was seen a handful of times. The gene calls are TRBV20-1 and TRBJ1-6, with 8 positions matching TRBD1. This CDR3 has 15 residues. Trimming took 6 bases from V and 14 from J; bases not matched to a gene: 18. CDR1 and CDR2 (germline): DFQATT, SNEGSKA (reference sequence). CDR3 nucleotide sequence: TGCAGTGCAGTCGGGACAGGTGGTTGGGGATTCACCCTCCACTTT. Its translation is CSAVGTGGWGFTLHF.